The source of this TCR beta chain is a study of identical twins. After removal of 2 bases from V and 2 bases from J, the junction contained 3 bases not matched to a gene. The V gene's germline CDR1 is WSHSY and CDR2 SAAADI. This CDR3 contains 16 residues. Each CDR3 protein gets one entry after TCRdb re-called the 5' RACE reads with MiXCR. The sample includes around 670,000 distinct CDR3 sequences, 5.5% to 6.5% of them seen just once. This clonotype was observed a handful of times. This chain joins TRBV10-2 and TRBJ2-1; 10 nucleotides line up with TRBD2. Sequencing was done on a sample of naive T cells sorted from blood. The clonotype comes from a young man in good health. CDR3 protein: CASSEPLAGPYNEQFF. The CDR3 coding sequence is TGCGCCAGCAGTGAGCCACTAGCGGGGCCCTACAATGAGCAGTTCTTC.